These 28 T cell receptor beta chains share one sample of origin, sequenced in a study of blood T cells in healthy people across ages. Sample-barcoded 5' priming and a J-beta primer mix drove a second PCR of roughly 7 to 11 cycles. TCRdb independently ran MiXCR on the 5' RACE reads; one entry per CDR3 protein. This sample carries approximately 820,000 distinct CDR3 sequences, 40% to 50% of them seen once, and the ten largest clones take nearly 20%. Sequenced sample: blood. The receptors here all came from a man in his 60s in good health.

The rearrangement joins TRBV7-2 to TRBJ1-6; unclear D gene. Germline lookup yields CDR1 SGHTA and CDR2 FQGNSA. The V and J ends lost 5 bases and 5 bases respectively, with 10 bases between them. This CDR3 is 14 amino acids long. CDR3 DNA: TGTGCCAGCAGCCCCGGCAGGCATAATTCACCCCTCCACTTT. Translating gives CASSPGRHNSPLHF.

The rearrangement joins TRBV4-3 to TRBJ2-1, with 11 positions matching TRBD2. V lost 1 base to trimming and J lost 6 bases; unmatched junction nucleotides: 11. The germline V gene has CDR1 LGHNA and CDR2 YSLEER. This CDR3 has 18 amino acids. CDR3 bases: TGCGCCAGCAGCCAAGCAAATATAGCGGGGGGGCCAGGCAATGAGCAGTTCTTC. Its protein is CASSQANIAGGPGNEQFF.

The chain recombines TRBV6-5 with TRBJ1-5; tentatively, D is TRBD1 (6 bases). This CDR3 region has 15 residues. V lost 4 bases and J 4 bases, leaving 14 bases between the germline ends. Looked up from germline, CDR1 is MNHEY and CDR2 is SVGAGI. The CDR3 is CASSSGHFRNQPQHF. Here the CDR3 DNA reads TGTGCCAGCAGTTCGGGACATTTTAGGAATCAGCCCCAGCATTTT.

This clonotype was counted only a few times. V usage is TRBV3-1 and J usage is TRBJ1-2; tentative D call: TRBD1 (5 bases). CDR1 and CDR2 from the germline V gene are LGHDT and YNNKEL (reference sequence). This CDR3 is built from 15 residues. Trimming cost V 1 base and J 5 bases, with 14 bases left between them. CDR3 bases: TGTGCCAGCAGCCAAGTTAAGGAGGGGAGATATGGCTACACCTTC. Its translation: CASSQVKEGRYGYTF.

This clonotype showed up just a few times. The genes are TRBV27 and TRBJ1-1; D call uncertain. Germline loops: CDR1 MNHEY, CDR2 SMNVEV (reference sequence). This CDR3 contains 13 residues. Deletions cut 3 bases from V and 1 base from J, with 6 bases between. This CDR3 is CASSFLSNTEAFF. CDR3 in DNA: TGTGCCAGCAGTTTTTTGTCGAACACTGAAGCTTTCTTT.

Details on this clonotype: This may arise from a read error, as a much more abundant clone is one base away. The chain carries TRBV28 and TRBJ2-7; the D is unclear. The CDR3 spans 12 residues. Trimming took off 6 bases at V and 5 bases at J, with 11 bases between the two ends. Germline lookup yields CDR1 MDHEN and CDR2 SYDVKM. The CDR3: CASRSPGHEQYF. In DNA, the CDR3 is TGTGCCAGCAGATCGCCGGGCCACGAGCAGTACTTC.

A remark on this clonotype: Mismatch with germline at one junction end may stem from a read error. The V and J genes are TRBV10-2 and TRBJ2-5; 7 bases fit TRBD1. CDR1 and CDR2 from the germline V gene are WSHSY and SAAADI. The CDR3 sequence is 12 residues long. The CDR3 protein is CASRQGGETRYF. In DNA, the CDR3 is TGCGCCAGCCGACAGGGCGGCGAGACCCGGTACTTC.

The chain carries TRBV24-1 and TRBJ1-1; possibly TRBD1 for D (5 bases). Germline V CDR1 and CDR2: KGHDR, SFDVKD. The CDR3 is made up of 15 amino acids. The ends were cut back, 5 bases at V and 5 bases at J, with 17 bases in the middle. Here the CDR3 DNA reads TGTGCCACCAGTGGTTCAGGGAAGGAGAGGACTGAAGCTTTCTTT. It codes for CATSGSGKERTEAFF.

V and J are TRBV12-3 or TRBV12-4 and TRBJ1-2; 10 nucleotides align to TRBD1. The CDR3 is 15 residues long. With 6 bases clipped from V and 7 bases from J, the junction kept 11 bases outside the gene matches. The CDR3 DNA sequence: TGTGCCAGCAGCCAGGGACAGGGGAGGCTGAGTGGCTACACCTTC. Protein sequence: CASSQGQGRLSGYTF.

This clonotype has ten or more counts. The J gene is TRBJ2-1, the V gene TRBV29-1, with 7 bases aligning to TRBD1. This CDR3 is built from 12 residues. The V and J ends lost 7 bases and 9 bases, in that order; junction bases with no gene match: 9. Germline lookup yields CDR1 SQVTM and CDR2 ANQGSEA. Here the CDR3 reads CSGGQVGFEQFF. The DNA of the CDR3 is TGCAGCGGAGGACAGGTGGGCTTTGAGCAGTTCTTC.

This clonotype appeared a single time. The V gene is TRBV20-1, the J gene TRBJ2-1, with 11 bases aligning to TRBD2. The CDR3 contains 17 residues. Germline CDR1 DFQATT, CDR2 SNEGSKA (reference sequence). V lost 5 bases to trimming and J lost 7 bases; unmatched junction nucleotides: 16. The CDR3 DNA follows: TGCAGTGCTCTAGCATGGGCTAGCGGGGGGAAGGGTAATGAGCAGTTCTTC. Protein product: CSALAWASGGKGNEQFF.

This clonotype was observed a few times. The chain carries TRBV29-1 and TRBJ1-2; D is possibly TRBD1 (6 bases). The CDR3 loop spans 14 amino acids. Germline lookup yields CDR1 SQVTM and CDR2 ANQGSEA. V dropped 7 bases and J dropped 1 base, with 16 bases sitting between them. CDR3 protein: CSAVGAQSNYGYTF. Written as DNA, the CDR3 is TGCAGCGCCGTGGGGGCCCAAAGTAACTATGGCTACACCTTC.

This chain connects TRBV4-3 to TRBJ2-4; TRBD2 might be the D (5 bases). From germline, CDR1 is LGHNA and CDR2 YSLEER. Trimming pared 6 bases from V and 8 bases from J, leaving 26 bases between. The CDR3 contains 17 residues. The CDR3 DNA is TGCGCCAGCAGGGCGGGTTATTCAATAGGTCTCGAGGACATTCAGTACTTC. Amino acid sequence: CASRAGYSIGLEDIQYF.

The chain uses TRBV4-1 and TRBJ2-1; D not certain. The CDR3 is 13 amino acids. The germline CDR1 and CDR2 sequences are MGHRA and YSYEKL. Deletions cut 0 bases from V and 10 bases from J, with 10 bases between. The CDR3 DNA is TGCGCCAGCAGCCAAGAAAGTATGGACGAGCAGTTCTTC. Protein: CASSQESMDEQFF.

CDR3 nucleotide sequence: TGTGCCAGCTCAACCGGACAGGGTAGCCGTCAGCCCCAGCATTTT. It specifies CASSTGQGSRQPQHF. V usage is TRBV18 and J usage is TRBJ1-5; 8 nucleotides align to TRBD1. The CDR3 sequence is 15 residues long. With 5 bases clipped from V and 6 bases from J, the junction kept 9 bases outside the gene matches. From germline, CDR1 is KGHSH and CDR2 LQKENI.

This rearrangement joins TRBV6-6 to TRBJ2-1; no clear D gene. V lost 2 bases to trimming and J lost 0 bases, with 8 bases between them. The CDR3 is made up of 15 amino acids. CDR1 and CDR2 (germline): MNHNY, SVGAGI (reference sequence). This CDR3 reads CASSYEASSYNEQFF. The DNA for the CDR3 is TGTGCCAGCAGTTACGAGGCCAGCTCCTACAATGAGCAGTTCTTC.

This chain connects TRBV2 to TRBJ1-5; 7 bases fit TRBD1. The CDR3 is made up of 17 amino acids. Germline CDR1 reads SNHLY; CDR2 reads FYNNEI. V was clipped by 7 bases and J by 1 base; unmatched bases: 13. The CDR3 region is CASTPLRGGFSNQPQHF. The CDR3 DNA is TGTGCCAGCACCCCGCTACGAGGGGGCTTCAGCAATCAGCCCCAGCATTTT.

Regarding this clonotype: A junction boundary mismatches the germline segment, possibly from a read error. J is TRBJ1-2 and V is TRBV7-9, with 8 bases fitting TRBD1. This CDR3 has 15 residues. The germline V gene has CDR1 SEHNR and CDR2 FQNEAQ (reference sequence). CDR3 protein: CSSSLSGTGGTGYTF. CDR3 in DNA: TGTTCCAGCAGCTTAAGTGGGACAGGAGGTACTGGCTACACCTTC.

The rearrangement uses TRBV7-7 and TRBJ2-5; 7 positions agree with TRBD1. With V trimmed by 6 bases and J by 1 base, 5 bases remained unmatched. The CDR3 loop spans 14 amino acids. Germline V gives CDR1 SSHAT, CDR2 FNYEAQ (reference sequence). The DNA for the CDR3 is TGTGCCAGCAGTAAGACAGGGATCCAAGAGACCCAGTACTTC. Protein sequence: CASSKTGIQETQYF.

The V and J genes are TRBV9 and TRBJ2-7; a weak D match, TRBD2 (7 bases). The CDR3 length is 15 residues. Looked up from germline, CDR1 is SGDLS and CDR2 is YYNGEE. The V gene lost 1 base and the J gene lost 7 bases, with 18 bases spanning the gap. CDR3 in amino acids: CASSVRGAGPGEQYF. In DNA, the CDR3 is TGTGCCAGCAGCGTACGGGGGGCAGGGCCGGGGGAGCAGTACTTC. The entire variable domain, with the rest obtained from reference TRBV9 and TRBJ2-7, is as follows: DSGVTQTPKHLITATGQRVTLRCSPRSGDLSVYWYQQSLDQGLQFLIQYYNGEERAKGNILERFSAQQFPDLHSELNLSSLELGDSALYFCASSVRGAGPGEQYFGPGTRLTVT.

Concerning this clonotype itself: A much larger clone sits a single nucleotide away, making a read error possible. The chain uses TRBV29-1 and TRBJ2-1; no clear D gene. The DNA end is a closer match to TRBJ2-7, so the J assignment may be wrong. There are 14 residues in the CDR3. CDR1 and CDR2 (germline): SQVTM, ANQGSEA. The CDR3 bases are TGCAGCGTTGAAGGCGTTCGAGGCCTCAATGAGCAGTACTTC. As protein: CSVEGVRGLNEQYF.

This clonotype has a handful of counts. J is TRBJ2-1 and V is TRBV6-5; D call uncertain. There are 14 residues in the CDR3. Per the germline V gene, CDR1 is MNHEY and CDR2 is SVGAGI. The V end lost 2 bases, the J end lost 8 bases, and 13 bases lay between the germline ends. CDR3 sequence (DNA): TGTGCCAGCAGTTACACGGCAGCCTTGGATGAGCAGTTCTTC. Amino acid sequence: CASSYTAALDEQFF.

This clonotype has just a few counts. The CDR3 loop reads CASSLRTGDEQYF. CDR3 in DNA: TGTGCCAGCAGCTTAAGGACAGGGGACGAGCAGTACTTC. The V gene is TRBV7-9, the J gene TRBJ2-7, with 9 bases fitting TRBD1. CDR3 length equals 13 residues. Germline V lookup: CDR1 SEHNR, CDR2 FQNEAQ (reference sequence). J lost 5 bases, V lost 2 bases, and 1 base had no gene match.

The gene calls are TRBV5-1 and TRBJ2-3; D unclear. This CDR3 contains 15 residues. In germline, CDR1 is SGHRS, CDR2 YFSETQ. Deletions cut 6 bases from V and 3 bases from J, with 17 bases between. CDR3 nucleotide sequence: TGCGCCAGCAACCTACTCGGCTCAGGAACAGATACGCAGTATTTT. Amino acids: CASNLLGSGTDTQYF. The variable domain in full, completed from reference TRBV5-1 and TRBJ2-3, reads KAGVTQTPRYLIKTRGQQVTLSCSPISGHRSVSWYQQTPGQGLQFLFEYFSETQRNKGNFPGRFSGRQFSNSRSEMNVSTLELGDSALYLCASNLLGSGTDTQYFGPGTRLTVL.

This rearrangement joins TRBV5-1 to TRBJ2-3; D remains unclear. The CDR3 extends over 14 amino acids. Germline-derived CDR1 and CDR2 are SGHRS and YFSETQ. V was pared by 5 bases and J by 2 bases, with 12 bases between. CDR3: CASRDPGYTDTQYF. CDR3 DNA sequence: TGCGCCAGCAGGGATCCGGGCTACACAGATACGCAGTATTTT.

The rearrangement uses TRBV7-9 and TRBJ2-5; TRBD2 matches at 7 bases. The V gene's germline CDR1 is SEHNR and CDR2 FQNEAQ (reference sequence). The CDR3 has 12 amino acids. J gave up 4 bases and V 6 bases, and 2 bases lay outside the gene matches. The CDR3 region is CASSLAAETQYF. Here the CDR3 DNA reads TGTGCCAGCAGTCTAGCGGCAGAGACCCAGTACTTC.

DNA of the CDR3: TGCGCCAGCAGCTTGGACGTCAGGGTGAACACCGGGGAGCTGTTTTTT. Amino acids: CASSLDVRVNTGELFF. V usage is TRBV5-1 and J usage is TRBJ2-2, with D perhaps matching TRBD1 (5 bases). The CDR3 totals 16 residues. CDR1 SGHRS and CDR2 YFSETQ come from the germline V gene. V was trimmed by 0 bases and J by 1 base, leaving 10 bases between them. The whole variable domain, filled in from reference TRBV5-1 and TRBJ2-2, reads KAGVTQTPRYLIKTRGQQVTLSCSPISGHRSVSWYQQTPGQGLQFLFEYFSETQRNKGNFPGRFSGRQFSNSRSEMNVSTLELGDSALYLCASSLDVRVNTGELFFGEGSRLTVL.

Note on this clonotype: Just one base apart from a much larger clone, this may be a read error. The rearrangement uses TRBV7-9 and TRBJ2-4, with 12 bases fitting TRBD1. The DNA matches TRBJ2-5 better at its end, which makes the J call doubtful. CDR1 is SEHNR, CDR2 FQNEAQ, per germline (reference sequence). The CDR3 has 16 residues. The CDR3 DNA sequence: TGTGCCAGCAGCATAGGGACAGGGGGCCCTCGTGAGACCCAGTACTTC. This sequence encodes CASSIGTGGPRETQYF.